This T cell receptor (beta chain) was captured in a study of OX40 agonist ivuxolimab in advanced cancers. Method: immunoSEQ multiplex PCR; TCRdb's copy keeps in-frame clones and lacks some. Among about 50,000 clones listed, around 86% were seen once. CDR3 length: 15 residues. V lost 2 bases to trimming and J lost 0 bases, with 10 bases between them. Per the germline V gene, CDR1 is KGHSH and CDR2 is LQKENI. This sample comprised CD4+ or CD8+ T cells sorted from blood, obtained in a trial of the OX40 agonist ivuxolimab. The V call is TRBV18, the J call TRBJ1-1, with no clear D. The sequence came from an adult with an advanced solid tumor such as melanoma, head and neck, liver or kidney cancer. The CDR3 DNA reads TGTGCCAGCTCACCAGTAGGGCCGATGAACACTGAAGCTTTCTTT. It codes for CASSPVGPMNTEAFF.